This record looks at one TCR beta chain sequence and its context. This sample was included in a study of blood T cell repertoires in COVID-19. Study overall: From the United States, Italy and Spain came samples of acute and convalescent COVID-19. The cDNA or gDNA used as material had been derived from T cells, B-cell-depleted T cells, or PBMCs.

Seattle enrolled patients during active infection and tracked them longitudinally. Some clones are missing from TCRdb's copy, which holds only in-frame ones; the method was immunoSEQ multiplex PCR. The repertoire holds about 250,000 clones, with approximately 88% as singletons. Per the germline V gene, CDR1 is MNHNY and CDR2 is SVGAGI (reference sequence). This CDR3 has 14 amino acids. V lost 8 bases to trimming and J lost 8 bases; unmatched junction nucleotides: 10. V is TRBV6-6 and J is TRBJ2-3, with TRBD2 identical over 10 bases. Sequenced input: peripheral blood. The sequence was collected from a woman under 40 with COVID-19, enrolled during active disease. The DNA of the CDR3 is TGTGCCAGCTTGTCTAGCGGGGGCTCGGGTACGCAGTATTTT. This encodes CASLSSGGSGTQYF.